This T cell receptor (beta chain) was identified in a study of blood T cell repertoires in COVID-19. CDR3 length equals 14 residues. The V gene lost 5 bases and the J gene lost 7 bases, with 12 bases spanning the gap. Germline CDR1 reads SGHAT; CDR2 reads FQNNGV. Repertoires were generated with immunoSEQ multiplex PCR, while TCRdb's copy carries only in-frame clones and drops some. The table includes approximately 200,000 clones, 75% to 90% detected once. This chain links TRBV11-2 with TRBJ1-6; unclear D gene. The sequenced material came from PBMCs or T cells enriched from blood (not recorded which). The receptor was isolated from a woman in her twenties or thirties who had been exposed to COVID-19. The CDR3 region is CASSVGRENSPLHF. The CDR3 coding sequence is TGTGCCAGCAGCGTTGGACGGGAAAATTCACCCCTCCACTTT.